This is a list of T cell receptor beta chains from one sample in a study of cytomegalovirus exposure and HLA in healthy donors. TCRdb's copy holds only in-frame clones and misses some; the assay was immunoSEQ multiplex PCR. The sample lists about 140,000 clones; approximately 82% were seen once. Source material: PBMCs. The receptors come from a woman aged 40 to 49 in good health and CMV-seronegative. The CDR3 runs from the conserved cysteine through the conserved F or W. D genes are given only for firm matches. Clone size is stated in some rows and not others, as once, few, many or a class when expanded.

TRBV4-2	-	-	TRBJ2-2	CASSQGQAGNTGELFF	TGTGCCAGCAGCCAAGGACAAGCGGGGAACACCGGGGAGCTGTTTTTT
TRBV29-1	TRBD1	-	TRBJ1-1	CSATGVNTEAFF	TGCAGCGCAACAGGGGTGAACACTGAAGCTTTCTTT
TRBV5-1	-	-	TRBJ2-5	CASSLGDQETQYF	TGCGCCAGCAGCTTGGGAGACCAAGAGACCCAGTACTTC
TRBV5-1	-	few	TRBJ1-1	CASSLSQANTEAFF	TGCGCCAGCAGCTTATCCCAGGCGAACACTGAAGCTTTCTTT
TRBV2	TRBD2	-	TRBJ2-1	CASSAGPGGPYNEQFF	TGTGCCAGCAGTGCTGGTCCGGGAGGCCCGTACAATGAGCAGTTCTTC
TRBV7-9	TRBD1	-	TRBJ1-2	CASSRDSSYTF	TGTGCCAGCAGTCGGGACAGTTCCTACACCTTC
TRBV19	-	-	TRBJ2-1	CASSIMGGHEQFF	TGTGCCAGTAGTATCATGGGGGGACATGAGCAGTTCTTC
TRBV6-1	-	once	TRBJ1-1	CASSYSGGRTEAFF	TGTGCCAGCAGTTATTCGGGGGGTAGGACTGAAGCTTTCTTT
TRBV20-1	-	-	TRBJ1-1	CSAKYNDMAFF	TGCAGTGCTAAATACAATGATATGGCTTTCTTT
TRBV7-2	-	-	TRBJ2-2	CASSLVGLATNTGELFF	TGTGCCAGCAGCTTAGTCGGGCTAGCGACCAACACCGGGGAGCTGTTTTTT
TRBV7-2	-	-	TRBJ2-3	CASSSGIADTQYF	TGTGCCAGCAGCTCCGGGATCGCAGATACGCAGTATTTT
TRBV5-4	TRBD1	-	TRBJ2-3	CASSPGQGVTDTQYF	TGTGCCAGCAGCCCCGGACAGGGGGTCACAGATACGCAGTATTTT
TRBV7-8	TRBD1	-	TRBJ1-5	CASSPRYSTGVNQPQHF	TGTGCCAGCAGCCCGCGTTATTCGACAGGGGTCAATCAGCCCCAGCATTTT
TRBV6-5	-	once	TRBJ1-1	CASSYSTGNTEAFF	TGTGCCAGCAGTTACTCGACAGGGAACACTGAAGCTTTCTTT
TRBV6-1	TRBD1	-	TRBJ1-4	CASSDAPGQGVDNEKLFF	TGTGCCAGCAGTGACGCTCCGGGACAGGGGGTTGACAATGAAAAACTGTTTTTT
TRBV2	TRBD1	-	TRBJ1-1	CASFPRDRENTEAFF	TGTGCCAGCTTTCCTCGGGACAGGGAAAACACTGAAGCTTTCTTT
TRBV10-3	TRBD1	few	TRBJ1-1	CAISPTGVGTEAFF	TGTGCCATCAGTCCGACAGGGGTGGGCACTGAAGCTTTCTTT
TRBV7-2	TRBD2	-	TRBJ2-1	CASSFIGRLNEQFF	TGTGCCAGCAGCTTCATCGGGAGGTTAAATGAGCAGTTCTTC
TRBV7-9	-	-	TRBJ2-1	CASSLGGQKEQFF	TGTGCCAGCAGCTTAGGAGGCCAGAAAGAGCAGTTCTTC
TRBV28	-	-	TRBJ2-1	CASSLGGGMIRINEQFF	TGTGCCAGCAGTTTAGGTGGCGGGATGATCCGAATCAATGAGCAGTTCTTC
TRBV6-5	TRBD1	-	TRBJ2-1	CASSQGVNANNEQFF	TGTGCCAGCAGTCAGGGGGTAAATGCTAATAATGAGCAGTTCTTC
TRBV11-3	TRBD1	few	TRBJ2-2	CASSPGQGATGELFF	TGTGCCAGCAGCCCGGGACAGGGGGCCACCGGGGAGCTGTTTTTT
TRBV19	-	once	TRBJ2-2	CASSPGTFGELFF	TGTGCCAGTAGTCCAGGGACATTCGGGGAGCTGTTTTTT
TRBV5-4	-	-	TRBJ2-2	CASSLVMGGENTGELFF	TGTGCCAGCAGCTTGGTAATGGGGGGAGAGAACACCGGGGAGCTGTTTTTT
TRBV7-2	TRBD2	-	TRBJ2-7	CASSLPTSGNYEQYF	TGTGCCAGCAGCTTGCCCACTAGCGGGAACTACGAGCAGTACTTC
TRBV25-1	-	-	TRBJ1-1	CASSGAANTEAFF	TGTGCCAGCAGTGGGGCAGCGAACACTGAAGCTTTCTTT
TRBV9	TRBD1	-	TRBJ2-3	CASSAFGTDTRYF	TGTGCCAGCAGCGCCTTTGGGACAGATACGCGGTATTTT
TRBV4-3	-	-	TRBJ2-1	CASSTVADGKQEQFF	TGCGCCAGCAGCACCGTAGCGGACGGTAAGCAAGAGCAGTTCTTC
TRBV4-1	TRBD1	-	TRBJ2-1	CASRPAGTGKWSFF	TGCGCCAGCAGACCCGCAGGGACAGGAAAGTGGTCGTTCTTC
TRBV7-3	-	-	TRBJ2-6	CASSLTGSGANGLTF	TGTGCCAGCAGCTTAACGGGGTCTGGGGCCAACGGCCTGACTTTC
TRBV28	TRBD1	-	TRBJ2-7	CASIWGTGGGSYEQYF	TGTGCCAGCATATGGGGGACAGGGGGCGGGAGCTACGAGCAGTACTTC
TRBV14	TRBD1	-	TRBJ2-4	CASSLGQGWAKNIQYF	TGTGCCAGCAGCCTAGGACAGGGCTGGGCCAAAAACATTCAGTACTTC
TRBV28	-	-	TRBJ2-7	CASLGQSYSYEQYF	TGTGCCAGCCTAGGACAGAGCTACAGCTACGAGCAGTACTTC
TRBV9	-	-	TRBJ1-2	CASSAGQSLGGYTF	TGTGCCAGCAGCGCAGGACAGTCCCTTGGGGGCTACACCTTC
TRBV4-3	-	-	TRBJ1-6	CASSQDFRGGSYNSPLHF	TGCGCCAGCAGCCAAGATTTTCGCGGGGGTTCCTATAATTCACCCCTCCACTTT
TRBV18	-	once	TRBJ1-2	CASSPPQLTNNYGYTF	TGTGCCAGCTCACCACCGCAGCTGACAAACAACTATGGCTACACCTTC
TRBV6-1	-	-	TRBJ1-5	CASSEDVYQHF	TGTGCCAGCAGTGAAGATGTCTATCAGCATTTT
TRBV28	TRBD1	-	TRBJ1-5	CASSAWTGDNQPQHF	TGTGCCAGCAGTGCCTGGACAGGGGACAATCAGCCCCAGCATTTT
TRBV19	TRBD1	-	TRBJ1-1	CASSPRGLDTEAFF	TGTGCCAGTTCTCCCAGGGGGCTGGACACTGAAGCTTTCTTT
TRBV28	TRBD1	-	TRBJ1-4	CASSSPRTGGGSEKLFF	TGTGCCAGCAGTTCACCTCGGACAGGGGGCGGAAGTGAAAAACTGTTTTTT
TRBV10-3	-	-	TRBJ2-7	CAISADIDFEQYF	TGTGCCATCAGTGCGGACATCGACTTCGAGCAGTACTTC
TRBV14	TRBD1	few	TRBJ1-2	CASSQNRGGYTF	TGTGCCAGCAGCCAGAACAGGGGGGGCTACACCTTC
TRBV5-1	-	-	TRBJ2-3	CASSLSRASVTDTQYF	TGCGCCAGCAGCTTGAGTCGGGCTAGCGTCACAGATACGCAGTATTTT